The clone carrying this T cell receptor beta chain is medium-sized. Antigen unknown. The sample is drawn from a study of immune heterogeneity within non-small cell lung tumors. General study points: Significant yet moderate, the positive correlation between local T-cell clonality and local tumor mutational burden reached an R of about 0.35.

The authors amplified TCR beta CDR3 by multiplex PCR with 32 V and 13 J primers. TCRdb re-called the multiplex PCR reads through MiXCR, storing one row per CDR3 protein. The data show more than 10,000 distinct CDR3 sequences, 22% seen once. The template for each sample was 600 ng of genomic DNA, which had been extracted from bulk tumor tissue. Each primary tumor yielded several biopsies, collected far apart from one another at surgery. Patients underwent curative surgery for non-small cell lung cancer (untreated and newly diagnosed). Study donors were patients with a new diagnosis of non-small cell lung cancer who underwent surgery with curative intent. Trimming took 6 bases from V and 4 from J, leaving 22 bases between them. Per germline, CDR1 MNHEY and CDR2 SMNVEV (reference sequence). The CDR3 contains 17 residues.

This sequence originates from a man aged 55-75 years with non-small cell lung cancer. The rearrangement links TRBV27 to TRBJ2-1, with a tentative D call TRBD2 (5 bases). Source material: lung tumor tissue. CDR3 amino acids: CASRVRDSFGPYNEQFF. In DNA form, the CDR3 reads TGTGCCAGCAGGGTCCGGGATAGTTTTGGACCTTACAATGAGCAGTTCTTC.